One sample yielded the 15 T cell receptor beta chains listed below, sequenced in a study of CDR3 diversity in severe acne. TCRdb used MiXCR to reprocess the PCR reads, holding one entry per CDR3 protein. The sample lists over 70,000 distinct CDR3 sequences, around 50% occurring once. Sequenced: blood. The receptors stem from a male donor in good health, without acne.

As regards this clonotype: The limits of the CDR3 on the DNA are not certain, so only TCRdb's listed CDR3 is given. This chain uses TRBV7-2 with TRBJ2-3; the D segment call TRBD2 is taken from the table without a DNA check. The V gene's germline CDR1 is SGHTA and CDR2 FQGNSA. Counting both end residues, the CDR3 totals 23 amino acids. The CDR3 sequence is CASSFYICSAKVWRGQSTDTQYF.

This clonotype was counted only a few times. The chain combines TRBV29-1 with TRBJ2-2; unclear D gene. Trimming removed 1 base at V and 4 bases at J, with 1 base between. The CDR3 totals 11 residues. CDR1 is SQVTM, CDR2 ANQGSEA, per germline. The CDR3 nucleotides are TGCAGCGTTGAAGGCACCGGGGAGCTGTTTTTT. It codes for CSVEGTGELFF.

The rearrangement links TRBV24-1 to TRBJ2-7, with a tentative D call TRBD1 (6 bases). Germline V gene sequence: CDR1 KGHDR, CDR2 SFDVKD. This CDR3 is built from 13 residues. Trimming pared 6 bases from V and 5 bases from J, leaving 13 bases between. The CDR3 region has the DNA TGTGCCACCAGTCCCCCGAGGGACAACGAGCAGTACTTC. This translates into CATSPPRDNEQYF.

This clonotype has just one count. The chain has TRBV5-6 and TRBJ2-7, with D hard to call. V dropped 9 bases and J dropped 2 bases, with 9 bases sitting between them. The CDR3 contains 11 residues. Germline V gives CDR1 SGHDT, CDR2 YYEEEE. The CDR3 nucleotides are TGTGCCACAGGTTTACCCTACGAGCAGTACTTC. Amino acid sequence: CATGLPYEQYF.

A remark on this clonotype: A much more abundant neighbour one base away suggests this may be a read error. The rearrangement joins TRBV6-5 to TRBJ1-1; tentative D call: TRBD1 (5 bases). The CDR3 is 14 amino acids. Germline values: CDR1 MNHEY, CDR2 SVGAGI. CDR3 sequence: CASSRDSQNIEAFF. DNA of the CDR3: TGTGCCAGCAGTCGGGACTCCCAGAACATTGAAGCTTTCTTT.

Worth noting for this clonotype: The junction departs from the called germline gene at one end, perhaps through a read error. The chain uses TRBV20-1 and TRBJ2-7, with D perhaps TRBD2 (5 bases). The CDR3 covers 12 residues. The germline V gene has CDR1 DFQATT and CDR2 SNEGSKA (reference sequence). The CDR3 DNA sequence: TGCAGTGCTAGAGAGCGATCCGGGGAGCTGTACTTC. It specifies CSARERSGELYF.

The chain employs TRBV20-1 and TRBJ2-2; D unclear. V lost 0 bases, J lost 8 bases, and 4 bases lay in between. Germline assignment: CDR1 DFQATT and CDR2 SNEGSKA (reference sequence). This CDR3 comprises 11 residues. CDR3 coding DNA: TGCAGTGCTAGAGAGCGGGGGGAGCTGTTTTTT. Encoded protein: CSARERGELFF.

This chain links TRBV20-1 with TRBJ2-7, with D perhaps being TRBD1 or TRBD2 (6 bases each). Germline V lookup: CDR1 DFQATT, CDR2 SNEGSKA (reference sequence). CDR3 length equals 14 residues. V was clipped by 3 bases and J by 2 bases, with 14 bases between them. The CDR3 DNA reads TGCAGTGCTAGCCCCGGGGGCCTGGCCTACGAGCAGTACTTC. This gives the protein CSASPGGLAYEQYF.

There are a few counts of this clonotype. This sequence joins TRBV25-1 and TRBJ1-1; perhaps TRBD1 as D (5 bases). CDR1 is MGHDK and CDR2 is SYGVNS in the germline V gene. The CDR3 is 14 amino acids. V was clipped by 6 bases and J by 4 bases, with 15 bases between them. In DNA form, the CDR3 reads TGTGCCAGCAGCCAATGGGACCGCGGCACTGAAGCTTTCTTT. Its translation: CASSQWDRGTEAFF.

Many counts were recorded for this clonotype. This chain links TRBV20-1 with TRBJ1-6, with a weak D call TRBD1 (5 bases). The V end lost 5 bases, the J end lost 9 bases, and 20 bases lay between the germline ends. Germline-derived CDR1 and CDR2 are DFQATT and SNEGSKA (reference sequence). This CDR3 spans 15 amino acids. CDR3 sequence: CSAQPGTYASSPLHF. The CDR3 nucleotides are TGCAGTGCTCAGCCCGGGACCTACGCTAGTTCACCCCTCCACTTT.

The chain combines TRBV20-1 with TRBJ2-7, with 12 bases matching TRBD1. After removal of 6 bases from V and 6 bases from J, the junction contained 12 bases not matched to a gene. Germline loops: CDR1 DFQATT, CDR2 SNEGSKA (reference sequence). CDR3 length: 15 amino acids. CDR3 loop: CSALRRDRGPSEQYF. DNA for the CDR3: TGCAGTGCCTTGAGGAGGGACAGGGGGCCTAGCGAGCAGTACTTC.

This clonotype was detected a few times. This chain connects TRBV6-4 to TRBJ1-1; D perhaps matches TRBD1 (5 bases). The CDR3 is 10 residues long. V was shortened by 2 bases and J by 10 bases, with 5 bases between the two germline ends. Germline V gives CDR1 MRHNA, CDR2 SNTAGT. The CDR3 reads CASSDRGAFF. CDR3 in DNA: TGTGCCAGCAGTGACAGGGGAGCTTTCTTT.

This clonotype has ten or more counts. This chain connects TRBV27 to TRBJ1-4, with 9 bases aligning to TRBD1. Looked up from germline, CDR1 is MNHEY and CDR2 is SMNVEV (reference sequence). This CDR3 contains 16 residues. With V trimmed by 5 bases and J by 6 bases, 10 bases remained unmatched. CDR3 residues: CASSAYPQGAYEKLFF. CDR3 DNA sequence: TGTGCCAGCAGTGCGTATCCACAGGGGGCGTATGAAAAACTGTTTTTT.

This clonotype was observed many times. The chain has TRBV7-2 and TRBJ1-2; D is unclear. The CDR3 length is 14 residues. Trimming left V 2 bases short and J 7 bases short, with 14 bases between. The germline gives CDR1 SGHTA, CDR2 FQGNSA. This CDR3 is CASSLFMTNPGYTF. The CDR3, as DNA: TGTGCCAGCAGCTTATTTATGACAAATCCTGGCTACACCTTC.

This clonotype was seen a few times. DNA for the CDR3: TGTGCCAGCAGCGTCTATTTGGGTTTGACCGGGGAGCTGTTTTTT. The encoded protein is CASSVYLGLTGELFF. The chain combines TRBV2 with TRBJ2-2; no clear D. The ends were cut back, 6 bases at V and 5 bases at J, with 16 bases in the middle. Germline CDR1 SNHLY, CDR2 FYNNEI. The CDR3 has 15 residues.